These T cell receptor beta chains were read from a single sample in a study of shared clonotypes between healthy human individuals. The method was immunoSEQ multiplex PCR; TCRdb's version includes in-frame clones alone and lacks a portion of them. Seen here are about 600,000 clones, more than 95% observed once, and the top ten hold about 0.06%. The sample was naive CD4+ T cells sorted from blood. These receptors all stem from a woman aged 25 to 39 in good health. Both conserved end residues are part of each CDR3. The D gene is left open where the match is weak. The size field is filled for only some rows; it gives once, few, many or a size class.

d_call	clone_size	j_call	v_call	cdr3_nt	cdr3_aa
.	.	TRBJ2-2	TRBV5-1	TGCGCCAGCAGCTTCATCGCCGGGGAGCTGTTTTTT	CASSFIAGELFF
.	.	TRBJ1-3	TRBV28	TGTGCCAGCAGTTTAGAACAGGGATACTCTGGAAACACCATATATTTT	CASSLEQGYSGNTIYF
TRBD1	.	TRBJ2-3	TRBV25-1	TGTGCCAGCAGTGAATGGAGAACAGGGGCCCGGGATACGCAGTATTTT	CASSEWRTGARDTQYF
TRBD2	.	TRBJ2-3	TRBV29-1	TGCAGCGTTCTACTAGCGGCCATCCGTACGCAGTATTTT	CSVLLAAIRTQYF
TRBD1	.	TRBJ1-2	TRBV20-1	TGCAGTGGACAGGGGAACTATGGCTACACCTTC	CSGQGNYGYTF
.	.	TRBJ2-7	TRBV11-2	TGTGCCAGCAGCTTACTGTACCACGAGCAGTACTTC	CASSLLYHEQYF
.	.	TRBJ2-1	TRBV2	TGTGCCAGCAGTGAAGCAGGGACCTTCGGCAATGAGCAGTTCTTC	CASSEAGTFGNEQFF
.	.	TRBJ2-1	TRBV10-3	TGTGCCATCAGTGAGTCGAGCAGGGGAGGATGGGATGAGCAGTTCTTC	CAISESSRGGWDEQFF
.	once	TRBJ1-4	TRBV2	TGTGCCAGGCGGGTCCCGGGGAGCAGATCTAATGAAAAACTGTTTTTT	CARRVPGSRSNEKLFF
.	.	TRBJ1-5	TRBV15	TGTGCCACCAGCAGAGAACAGTTCATAAGCAATCAGCCCCAGCATTTT	CATSREQFISNQPQHF
TRBD2	once	TRBJ2-3	TRBV28	TGTGCCAGCAGCCCGACGGGACTAGTCTTAGGAGAGACGCAGTATTTT	CASSPTGLVLGETQYF
.	.	TRBJ1-5	TRBV23-1	TGCGCCAGCAGTCCCAATCAGCCCCAGCATTTT	CASSPNQPQHF
TRBD1	.	TRBJ1-1	TRBV27	TGTGCCAGCAGTCCCGGACAGGGGAAGGGAACTGAAGCTTTCTTT	CASSPGQGKGTEAFF
.	.	TRBJ2-7	TRBV6-5	TGTGCCAGCAGGAGACTAGGGCCCCACGAGCAGTACTTC	CASRRLGPHEQYF
.	once	TRBJ1-2	TRBV28	TGTGCCAGCAGTTTTGCGGCTCCTAACTATGGCTACACCTTC	CASSFAAPNYGYTF
TRBD2	.	TRBJ2-2	TRBV5-1	TGCGCCAGCAGTCGAAGCGGGATAGACACCGGGGAGCTGTTTTTT	CASSRSGIDTGELFF
TRBD2	.	TRBJ2-3	TRBV10-1	TGCGCCAGCAGTGAGTCGAGGACTAGGGAGGGCACAGATACGCAGTATTTT	CASSESRTREGTDTQYF
TRBD2	.	TRBJ2-3	TRBV10-1	TGCGCCAGCAGTGAGTCAGTGGCGGGAGACGACCCAGATACGCAGTATTTT	CASSESVAGDDPDTQYF
TRBD1	.	TRBJ1-3	TRBV4-1	TGCGCCAGCAGCCAACCCGGGACAGGGGGCAACAACACCATATATTTT	CASSQPGTGGNNTIYF
TRBD2	.	TRBJ2-2	TRBV2	TGTGCCAGCAGTCTCCCCTCCGCGGGAGGGCCCAATCTAGGTGGGGCCGGGGAGCTGTTTTTT	CASSLPSAGGPNLGGAGELFF
TRBD1	.	TRBJ2-7	TRBV5-1	TGCGCCAGCACCCACCGGGACAGGGGAGATGTGAGCCTGTACGAGCAGTACTTC	CASTHRDRGDVSLYEQYF
.	.	TRBJ1-4	TRBV4-1	TGCGCCAGCAGCCCCCGCGGGGACAAGATAGCAACTAATGAAAAACTGTTTTTT	CASSPRGDKIATNEKLFF
.	few	TRBJ2-7	TRBV27	TGTGCCAGCAGCCAAAGGTGGGAACAGTTGACCTACGAGCAGTACTTC	CASSQRWEQLTYEQYF
TRBD1	.	TRBJ1-2	TRBV5-1	TGCGCCAGCAGCACGGGACAGAACTATGGCTACACCTTC	CASSTGQNYGYTF
TRBD2	.	TRBJ2-3	TRBV7-9	TGTGCCAGCAGCTCAACTAGCGGGAGAGGGAGGGCAGATACGCAGTATTTT	CASSSTSGRGRADTQYF
.	.	TRBJ1-2	TRBV30	TGTGCCTGGGAGGGGATTAACTATGGCTACACCTTC	CAWEGINYGYTF
.	once	TRBJ2-6	TRBV5-6	TGTGCCAGCAGCTTGGGCCGCCTCAAGGGAGGGGCCAACGTCCTGACTTTC	CASSLGRLKGGANVLTF
TRBD2	.	TRBJ2-1	TRBV7-9	TGTGCCAGCAGCTTAGCACTAGCGGGAGTTCGCTGGGACAATGAGCAGTTCTTC	CASSLALAGVRWDNEQFF
.	.	TRBJ2-2	TRBV6-1	TGTGCCAGCAGGGGGGACGGCACCGGGGAGCTGTTTTTT	CASRGDGTGELFF
.	.	TRBJ2-3	TRBV27	TGTGCCAGCAGTTTAAAGGGGTGGGGAGCAGATACGCAGTATTTT	CASSLKGWGADTQYF
TRBD1	.	TRBJ1-5	TRBV4-1	TGCGCCAGCAGCCTCGGGGGTCTACAGGGGCTGGGGCAGCCCCAGCATTTT	CASSLGGLQGLGQPQHF
.	.	TRBJ2-7	TRBV28	TGTGCCAGCAGATACATGCACTACGAGCAGTACTTC	CASRYMHYEQYF
.	.	TRBJ2-5	TRBV7-8	TGTGCCAGCAGCTTAGTCGACGCTGGGTCGGGGGCCCAGTACTTC	CASSLVDAGSGAQYF
TRBD2	.	TRBJ2-7	TRBV6-6	TGTGCCAGCAGTTACTCGAACAGCGGGAGCGGGGGTGAGCAGTACTTC	CASSYSNSGSGGEQYF
.	.	TRBJ1-2	TRBV18	TGTGCCAGCTCACCACCAATCGGACCGCAACGGGTCGGCTACACCTTC	CASSPPIGPQRVGYTF
.	.	TRBJ1-5	TRBV7-2	TGTGCCAGCAGCTTAGGGTTGAGTCAGCCCCAGCATTTT	CASSLGLSQPQHF
.	.	TRBJ2-7	TRBV28	TGTGCCAGCAGTTTTCGCAGGGTTGGCGAGCAGTACTTC	CASSFRRVGEQYF
.	.	TRBJ2-5	TRBV5-1	TGCGCCAGCAGCGCTTATAAGGGGAATGGGGAGACCCAGTACTTC	CASSAYKGNGETQYF
.	.	TRBJ1-1	TRBV5-6	TGTGCCAGCAGCTTGGTAGGCCGGGGAGGAACTGAAGCTTTCTTT	CASSLVGRGGTEAFF
TRBD1	.	TRBJ2-1	TRBV7-9	TGTGCCAGCAGCGAGAGGGGACAGGGCGGAGACATCAATGAGCAGTTCTTC	CASSERGQGGDINEQFF
TRBD1	.	TRBJ1-3	TRBV5-1	TGCGCCAGCAGCTGGGGGACAGTCTCTGGAAACACCATATATTTT	CASSWGTVSGNTIYF
TRBD1	.	TRBJ2-3	TRBV5-8	TGTGCCAGCAGCCTTAGGACAGGGAGCACAGATACGCAGTATTTT	CASSLRTGSTDTQYF
TRBD2	.	TRBJ2-3	TRBV5-1	TGCGCCAGCAGCTTGGTACTAGCGGGAGGGCGTACAGATACGCAGTATTTT	CASSLVLAGGRTDTQYF
TRBD1	.	TRBJ2-1	TRBV5-1	TGCGCCAGCAGCTTAGGACAGGTATTCAATGAGCAGTTCTTC	CASSLGQVFNEQFF
TRBD2	.	TRBJ2-2	TRBV18	TGTGCCAGCTCGCCGGGAGGTCAGTCCGCGAACACCGGGGAGCTGTTTTTT	CASSPGGQSANTGELFF
.	.	TRBJ1-2	TRBV19	TGTGCCAGTAAGGGGACGGCGAACTATGGCTACACCTTC	CASKGTANYGYTF